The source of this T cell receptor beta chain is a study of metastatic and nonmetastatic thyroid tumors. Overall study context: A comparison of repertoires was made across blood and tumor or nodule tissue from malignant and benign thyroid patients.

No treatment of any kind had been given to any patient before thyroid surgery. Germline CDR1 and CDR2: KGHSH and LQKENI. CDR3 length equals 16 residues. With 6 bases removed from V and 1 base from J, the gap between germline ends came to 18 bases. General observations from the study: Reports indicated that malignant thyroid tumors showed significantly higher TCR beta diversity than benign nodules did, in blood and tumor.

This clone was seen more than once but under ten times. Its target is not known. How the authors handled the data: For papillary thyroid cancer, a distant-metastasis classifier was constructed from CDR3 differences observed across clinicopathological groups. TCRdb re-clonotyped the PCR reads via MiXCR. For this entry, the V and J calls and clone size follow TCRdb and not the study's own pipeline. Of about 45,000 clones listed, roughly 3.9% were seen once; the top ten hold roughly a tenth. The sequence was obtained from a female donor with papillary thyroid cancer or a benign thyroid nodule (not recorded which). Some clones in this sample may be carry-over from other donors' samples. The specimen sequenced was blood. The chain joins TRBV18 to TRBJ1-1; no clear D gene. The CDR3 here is CASSEELIRRNTEAFF. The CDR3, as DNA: TGTGCCAGCTCGGAGGAGCTAATCAGGAGGAACACTGAAGCTTTCTTT.